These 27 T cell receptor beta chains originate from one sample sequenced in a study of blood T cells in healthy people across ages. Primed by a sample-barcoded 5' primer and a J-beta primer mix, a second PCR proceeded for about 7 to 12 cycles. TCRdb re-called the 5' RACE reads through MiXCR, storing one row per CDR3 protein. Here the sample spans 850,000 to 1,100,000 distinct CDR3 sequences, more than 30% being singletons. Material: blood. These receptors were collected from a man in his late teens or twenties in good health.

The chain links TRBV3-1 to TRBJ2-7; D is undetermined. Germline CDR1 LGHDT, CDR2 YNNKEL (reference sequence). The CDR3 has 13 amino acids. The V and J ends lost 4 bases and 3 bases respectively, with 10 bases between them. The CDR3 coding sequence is TGTGCCAGCAGCCCTATAGGCGTCTACGAGCAGTACTTC. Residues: CASSPIGVYEQYF.

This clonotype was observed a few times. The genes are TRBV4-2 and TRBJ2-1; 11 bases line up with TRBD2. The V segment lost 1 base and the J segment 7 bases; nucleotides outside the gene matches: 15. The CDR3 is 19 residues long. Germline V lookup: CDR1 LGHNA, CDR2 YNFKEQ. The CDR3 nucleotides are TGTGCCAGCAGCCAAGCATTGTTCCCTAGCGGGGGGCAGGGTAATGAGCAGTTCTTC. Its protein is CASSQALFPSGGQGNEQFF.

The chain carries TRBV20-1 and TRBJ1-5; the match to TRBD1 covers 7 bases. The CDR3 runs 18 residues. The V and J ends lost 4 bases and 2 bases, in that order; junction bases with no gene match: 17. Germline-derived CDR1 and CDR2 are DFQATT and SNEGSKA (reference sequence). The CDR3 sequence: CSAIRDSPVLMGNQPQHF. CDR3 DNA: TGCAGTGCTATTCGGGACAGCCCTGTCTTAATGGGCAATCAGCCCCAGCATTTT.

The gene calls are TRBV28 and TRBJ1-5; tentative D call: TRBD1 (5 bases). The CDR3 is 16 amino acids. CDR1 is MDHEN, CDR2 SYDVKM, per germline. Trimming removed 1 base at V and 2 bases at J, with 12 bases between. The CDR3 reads CASSLSGVGGNQPQHF. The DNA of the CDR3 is TGTGCCAGCAGTTTATCGGGGGTGGGTGGCAATCAGCCCCAGCATTTT. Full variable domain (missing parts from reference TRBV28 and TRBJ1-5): DVKVTQSSRYLVKRTGEKVFLECVQDMDHENMFWYRQDPGLGLRLIYFSYDVKMKEKGDIPEGYSVSREKKERFSLILESASTNQTSMYLCASSLSGVGGNQPQHFGDGTRLSIL.

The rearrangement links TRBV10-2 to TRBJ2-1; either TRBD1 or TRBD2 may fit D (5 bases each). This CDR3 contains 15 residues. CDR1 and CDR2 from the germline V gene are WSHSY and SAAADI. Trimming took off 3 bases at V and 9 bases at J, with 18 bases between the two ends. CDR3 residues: CASSDPGLAGSEQFF. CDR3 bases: TGCGCCAGCAGTGACCCGGGGCTAGCTGGGAGTGAGCAGTTCTTC.

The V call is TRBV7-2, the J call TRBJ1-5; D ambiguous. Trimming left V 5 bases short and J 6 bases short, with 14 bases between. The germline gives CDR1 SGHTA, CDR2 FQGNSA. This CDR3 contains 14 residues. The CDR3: CASSVHEGSQPQHF. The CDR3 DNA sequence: TGTGCCAGCAGCGTACATGAGGGAAGTCAGCCCCAGCATTTT.

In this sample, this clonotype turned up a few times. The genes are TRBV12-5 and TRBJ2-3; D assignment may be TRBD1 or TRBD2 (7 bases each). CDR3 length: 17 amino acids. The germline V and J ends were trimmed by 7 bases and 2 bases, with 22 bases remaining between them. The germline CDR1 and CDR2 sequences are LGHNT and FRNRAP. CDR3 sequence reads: CASARGRGSDPTDTQYF. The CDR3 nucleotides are TGTGCTAGTGCCAGGGGGAGGGGGTCGGACCCCACAGATACGCAGTATTTT.

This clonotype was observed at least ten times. The CDR3 DNA is TGCGCCAGCAGCCAAGAATACGTCAGCTCCTACAATGAGCAGTTCTTC. Protein: CASSQEYVSSYNEQFF. This chain links TRBV4-3 with TRBJ2-1; D not resolved. The CDR3 loop spans 16 amino acids. V lost 0 bases, J lost 0 bases, and 9 bases lay in between. Germline CDR1 and CDR2: LGHNA and YSLEER.

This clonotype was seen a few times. The CDR3 nucleotides read TGTGCCAGCAGCTTAGCTCTAGCGGGGGGGCAGGGTGAGCAGTACTTC. Its protein product is CASSLALAGGQGEQYF. The chain joins TRBV7-8 to TRBJ2-5, with 12 bases that match TRBD2. Germline V gene sequence: CDR1 SGHVS, CDR2 FQNEAQ. V was pared by 0 bases and J by 11 bases, with 10 bases of the junction left unmatched. This CDR3 is built from 16 residues.

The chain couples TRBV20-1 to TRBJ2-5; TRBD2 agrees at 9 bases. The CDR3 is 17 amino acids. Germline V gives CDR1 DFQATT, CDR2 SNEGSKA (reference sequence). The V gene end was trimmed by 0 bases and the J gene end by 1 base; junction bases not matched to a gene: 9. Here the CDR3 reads CSARDGLAGRTQETQYF. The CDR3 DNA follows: TGCAGTGCTAGAGATGGCCTAGCGGGACGGACCCAAGAGACCCAGTACTTC.

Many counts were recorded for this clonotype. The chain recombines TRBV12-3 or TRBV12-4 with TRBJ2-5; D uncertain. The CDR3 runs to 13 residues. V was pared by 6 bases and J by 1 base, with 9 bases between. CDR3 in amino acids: CASRHSSQETQYF. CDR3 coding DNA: TGTGCCAGCAGGCACAGTAGCCAAGAGACCCAGTACTTC.

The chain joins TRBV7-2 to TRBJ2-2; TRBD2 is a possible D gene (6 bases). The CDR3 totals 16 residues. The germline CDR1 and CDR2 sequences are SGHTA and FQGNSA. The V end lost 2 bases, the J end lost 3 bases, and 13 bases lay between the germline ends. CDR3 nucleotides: TGTGCCAGCAGCTTAAAGGCGGGAACCTACACCGGGGAGCTGTTTTTT. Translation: CASSLKAGTYTGELFF.

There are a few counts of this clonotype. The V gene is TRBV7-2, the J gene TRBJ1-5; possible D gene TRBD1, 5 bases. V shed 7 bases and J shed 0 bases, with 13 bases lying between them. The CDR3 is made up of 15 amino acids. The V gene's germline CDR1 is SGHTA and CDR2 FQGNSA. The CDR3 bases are TGTGCCAGCAACGGGGGAGGGCCTAGCAATCAGCCCCAGCATTTT. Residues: CASNGGGPSNQPQHF.

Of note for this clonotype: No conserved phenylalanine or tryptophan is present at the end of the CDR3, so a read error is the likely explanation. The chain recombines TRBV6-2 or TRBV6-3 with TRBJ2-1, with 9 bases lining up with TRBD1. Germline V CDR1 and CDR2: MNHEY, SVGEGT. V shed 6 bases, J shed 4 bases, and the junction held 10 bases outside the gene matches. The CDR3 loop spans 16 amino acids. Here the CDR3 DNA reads TGTGCCAGCAGACCCGCACAGGGGGCCGGGTACAATGAGCAGTTCTCC. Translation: CASRPAQGAGYNEQFS.

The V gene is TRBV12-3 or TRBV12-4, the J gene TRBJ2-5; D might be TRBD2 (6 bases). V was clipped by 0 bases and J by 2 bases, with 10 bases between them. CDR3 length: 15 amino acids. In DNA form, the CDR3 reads TGTGCCAGCAGTTTAGCTGGGCGGGGTCAAGAGACCCAGTACTTC. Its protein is CASSLAGRGQETQYF.

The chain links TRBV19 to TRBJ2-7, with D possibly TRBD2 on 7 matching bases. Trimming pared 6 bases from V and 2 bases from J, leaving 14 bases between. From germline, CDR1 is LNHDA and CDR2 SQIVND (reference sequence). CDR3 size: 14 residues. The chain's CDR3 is CASSRGGPPYEQYF. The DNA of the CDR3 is TGTGCCAGTAGCCGCGGGGGCCCCCCCTACGAGCAGTACTTC.

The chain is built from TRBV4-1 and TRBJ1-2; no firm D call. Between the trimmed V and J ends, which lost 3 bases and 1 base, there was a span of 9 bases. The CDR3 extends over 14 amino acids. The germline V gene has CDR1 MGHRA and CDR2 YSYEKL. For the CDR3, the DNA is TGCGCCAGCAGCCAGGCAAAGCTTAACTATGGCTACACCTTC. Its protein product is CASSQAKLNYGYTF.

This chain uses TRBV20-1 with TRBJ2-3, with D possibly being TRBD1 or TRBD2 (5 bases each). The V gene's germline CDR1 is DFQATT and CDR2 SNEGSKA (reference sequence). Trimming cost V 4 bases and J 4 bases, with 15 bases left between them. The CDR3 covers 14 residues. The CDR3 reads CSANGGTLADTQYF. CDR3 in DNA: TGCAGTGCTAATGGGGGTACCCTGGCAGATACGCAGTATTTT.

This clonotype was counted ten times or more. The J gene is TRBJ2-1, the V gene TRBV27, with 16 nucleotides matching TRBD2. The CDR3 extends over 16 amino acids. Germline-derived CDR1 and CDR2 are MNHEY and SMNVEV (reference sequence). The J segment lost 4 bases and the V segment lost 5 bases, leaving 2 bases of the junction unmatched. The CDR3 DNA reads TGTGCCAGCAGTCCGGGACTAGCGGGGGGGTACAATGAGCAGTTCTTC. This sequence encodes CASSPGLAGGYNEQFF.

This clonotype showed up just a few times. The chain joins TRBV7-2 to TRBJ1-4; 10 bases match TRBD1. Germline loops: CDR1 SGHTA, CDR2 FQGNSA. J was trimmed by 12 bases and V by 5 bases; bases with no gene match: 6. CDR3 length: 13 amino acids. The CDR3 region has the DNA TGTGCCAGCAGCGACACTGGACAGGGGGAACTGTTTTTT. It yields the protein CASSDTGQGELFF.

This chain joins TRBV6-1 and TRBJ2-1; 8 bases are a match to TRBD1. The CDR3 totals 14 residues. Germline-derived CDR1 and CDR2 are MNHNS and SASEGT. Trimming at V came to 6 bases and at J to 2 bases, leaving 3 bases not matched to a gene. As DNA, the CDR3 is TGTGCCAGCAGATTGACAGGGGCCTACAATGAGCAGTTCTTC. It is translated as CASRLTGAYNEQFF.

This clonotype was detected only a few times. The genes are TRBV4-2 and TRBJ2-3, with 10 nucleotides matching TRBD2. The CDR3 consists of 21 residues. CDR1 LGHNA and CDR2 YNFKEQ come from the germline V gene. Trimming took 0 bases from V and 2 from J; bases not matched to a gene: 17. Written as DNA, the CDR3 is TGTGCCAGCAGCCAAGATCTCGTACTAGCGGGGACAATAACGGACACAGATACGCAGTATTTT. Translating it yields CASSQDLVLAGTITDTDTQYF.

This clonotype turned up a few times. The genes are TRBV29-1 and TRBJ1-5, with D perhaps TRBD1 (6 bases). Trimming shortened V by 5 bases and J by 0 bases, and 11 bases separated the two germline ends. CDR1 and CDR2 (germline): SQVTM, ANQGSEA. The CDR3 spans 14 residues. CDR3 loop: CSVTIQGSNQPQHF. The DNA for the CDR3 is TGCAGCGTTACGATACAGGGTAGCAATCAGCCCCAGCATTTT.

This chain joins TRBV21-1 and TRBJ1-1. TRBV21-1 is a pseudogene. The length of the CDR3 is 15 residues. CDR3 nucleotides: TGTGCCAGCAGCAAAGAGCGCAGCAAAAACACTGAAGCTTTCTTT. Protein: CASSKERSKNTEAFF.

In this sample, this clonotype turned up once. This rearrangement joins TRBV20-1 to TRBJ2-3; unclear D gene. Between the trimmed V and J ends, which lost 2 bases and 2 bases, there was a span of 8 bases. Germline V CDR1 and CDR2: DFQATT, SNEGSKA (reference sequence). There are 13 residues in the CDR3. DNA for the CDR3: TGCAGTGCTAGATTCGGGCTCACAGATACGCAGTATTTT. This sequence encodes CSARFGLTDTQYF.

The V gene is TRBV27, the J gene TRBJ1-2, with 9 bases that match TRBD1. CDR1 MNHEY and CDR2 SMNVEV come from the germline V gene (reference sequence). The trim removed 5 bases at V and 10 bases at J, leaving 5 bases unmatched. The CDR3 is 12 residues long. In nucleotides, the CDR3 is TGTGCCAGCAGTCAGGACAGGGGTATCTACACCTTC. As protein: CASSQDRGIYTF.

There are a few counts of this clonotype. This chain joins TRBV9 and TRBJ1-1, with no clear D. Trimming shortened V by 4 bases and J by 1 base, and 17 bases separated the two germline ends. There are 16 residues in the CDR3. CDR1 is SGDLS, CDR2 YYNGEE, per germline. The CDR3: CASSLSRSGENTEAFF. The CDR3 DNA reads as TGTGCCAGCAGCCTCTCCCGGAGCGGGGAGAACACTGAAGCTTTCTTT. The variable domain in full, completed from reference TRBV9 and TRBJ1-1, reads DSGVTQTPKHLITATGQRVTLRCSPRSGDLSVYWYQQSLDQGLQFLIQYYNGEERAKGNILERFSAQQFPDLHSELNLSSLELGDSALYFCASSLSRSGENTEAFFGQGTRLTVV.